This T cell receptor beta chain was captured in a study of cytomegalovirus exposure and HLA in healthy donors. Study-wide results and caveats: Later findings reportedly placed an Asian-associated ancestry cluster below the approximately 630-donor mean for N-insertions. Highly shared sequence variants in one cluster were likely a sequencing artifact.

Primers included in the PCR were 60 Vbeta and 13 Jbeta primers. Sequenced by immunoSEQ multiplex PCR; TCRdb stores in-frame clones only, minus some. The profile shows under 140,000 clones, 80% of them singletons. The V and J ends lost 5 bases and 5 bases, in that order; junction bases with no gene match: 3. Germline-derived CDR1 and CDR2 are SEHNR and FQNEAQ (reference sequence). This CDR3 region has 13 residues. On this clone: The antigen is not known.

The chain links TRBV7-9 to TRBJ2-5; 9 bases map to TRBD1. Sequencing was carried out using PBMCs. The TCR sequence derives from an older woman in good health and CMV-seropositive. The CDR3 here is CASSRTGVETQYF. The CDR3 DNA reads TGTGCCAGCAGCCGGACAGGGGTCGAGACCCAGTACTTC.